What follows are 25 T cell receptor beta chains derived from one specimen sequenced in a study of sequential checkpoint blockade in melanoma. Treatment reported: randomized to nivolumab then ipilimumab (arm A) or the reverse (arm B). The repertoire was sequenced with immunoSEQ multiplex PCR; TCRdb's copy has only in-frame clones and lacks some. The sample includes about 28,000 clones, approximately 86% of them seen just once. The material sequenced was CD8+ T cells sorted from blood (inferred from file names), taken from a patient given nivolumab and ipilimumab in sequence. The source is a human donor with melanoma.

The CDR3 DNA follows: TGTGCCAGCAGCTTAGGAAGGACTAGCGGGCCCCGACACAATGAGCAGTTCTTC. Translating it yields CASSLGRTSGPRHNEQFF. The rearrangement links TRBV14 to TRBJ2-1; 11 positions match TRBD2. V lost 5 bases, J lost 5 bases, and 14 bases stayed unmatched. The CDR3 is 18 amino acids. Germline values: CDR1 SGHDN, CDR2 FVKESK.

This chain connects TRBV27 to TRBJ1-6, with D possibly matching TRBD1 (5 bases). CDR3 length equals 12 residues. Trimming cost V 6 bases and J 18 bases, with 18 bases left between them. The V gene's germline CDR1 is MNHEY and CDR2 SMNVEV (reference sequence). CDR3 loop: CASSPGYRIYHF. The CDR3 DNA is TGTGCCAGCAGCCCCGGCTACAGGATTTACCACTTT.

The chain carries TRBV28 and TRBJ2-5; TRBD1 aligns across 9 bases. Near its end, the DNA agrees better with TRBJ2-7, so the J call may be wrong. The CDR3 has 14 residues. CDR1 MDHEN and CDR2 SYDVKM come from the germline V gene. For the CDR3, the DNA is TGTGCCAGCAGTCTCGGGACAGGGCAAAGCGAGCAGTACTTC. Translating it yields CASSLGTGQSEQYF.

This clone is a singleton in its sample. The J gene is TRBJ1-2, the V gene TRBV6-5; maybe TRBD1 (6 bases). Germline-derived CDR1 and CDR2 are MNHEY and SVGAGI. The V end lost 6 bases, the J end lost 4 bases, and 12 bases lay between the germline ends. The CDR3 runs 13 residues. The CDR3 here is CASRETGFYGYTF. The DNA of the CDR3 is TGTGCCAGCAGAGAAACAGGGTTCTATGGCTACACCTTC.

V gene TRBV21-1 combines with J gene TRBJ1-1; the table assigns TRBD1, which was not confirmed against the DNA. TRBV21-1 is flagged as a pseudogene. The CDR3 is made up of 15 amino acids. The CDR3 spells CASSKAGQKNTEAFF. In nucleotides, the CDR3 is TGTGCCAGCAGCAAAGCAGGACAGAAGAACACTGAAGCTTTCTTT.

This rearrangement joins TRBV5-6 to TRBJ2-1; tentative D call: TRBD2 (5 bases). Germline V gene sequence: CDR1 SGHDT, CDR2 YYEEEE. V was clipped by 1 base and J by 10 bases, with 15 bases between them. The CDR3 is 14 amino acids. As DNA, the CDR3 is TGTGCCAGCAGCTTGTTGCTCGGGATCCAGGAGCAGTTCTTC. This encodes CASSLLLGIQEQFF.

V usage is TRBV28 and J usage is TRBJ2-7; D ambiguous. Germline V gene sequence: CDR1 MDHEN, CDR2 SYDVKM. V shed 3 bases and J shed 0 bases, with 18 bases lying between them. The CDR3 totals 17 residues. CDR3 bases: TGTGCCAGCAGTTTTTTGGCTAGTGGCGCCTCCTCCTACGAGCAGTACTTC. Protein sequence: CASSFLASGASSYEQYF.

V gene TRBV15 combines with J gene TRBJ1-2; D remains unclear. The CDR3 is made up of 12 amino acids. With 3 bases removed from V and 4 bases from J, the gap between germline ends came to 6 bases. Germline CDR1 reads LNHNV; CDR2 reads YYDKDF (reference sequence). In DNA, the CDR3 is TGTGCCACCAGCAGTCCGGGCTATGGCTACACCTTC. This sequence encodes CATSSPGYGYTF.

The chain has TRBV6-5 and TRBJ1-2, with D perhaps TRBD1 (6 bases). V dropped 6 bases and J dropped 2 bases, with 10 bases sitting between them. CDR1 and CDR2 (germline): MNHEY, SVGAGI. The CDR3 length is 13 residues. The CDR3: CASRSGQNYGYTF. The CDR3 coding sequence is TGTGCCAGCAGGTCGGGACAAAACTATGGCTACACCTTC.

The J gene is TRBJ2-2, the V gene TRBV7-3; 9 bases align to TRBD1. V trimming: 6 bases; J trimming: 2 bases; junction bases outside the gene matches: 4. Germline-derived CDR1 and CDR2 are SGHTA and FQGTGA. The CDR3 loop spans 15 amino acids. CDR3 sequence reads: CASSSTGGNTGELFF. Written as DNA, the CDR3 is TGTGCCAGCAGTTCGACAGGGGGAAACACCGGGGAGCTGTTTTTT. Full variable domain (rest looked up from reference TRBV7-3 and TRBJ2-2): GAGVSQTPSNKVTEKGKYVELRCDPISGHTALYWYRQSLGQGPEFLIYFQGTGAADDSGLPNDRFFAVRPEGSVSTLKIQRTERGDSAVYLCASSSTGGNTGELFFGEGSRLTVL.

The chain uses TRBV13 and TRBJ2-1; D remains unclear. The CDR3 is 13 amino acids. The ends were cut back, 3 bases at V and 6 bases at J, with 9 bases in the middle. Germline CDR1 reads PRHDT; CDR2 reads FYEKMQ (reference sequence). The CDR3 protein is CASSLGTPNEQFF. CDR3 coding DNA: TGTGCCAGCAGCTTGGGCACGCCCAATGAGCAGTTCTTC.

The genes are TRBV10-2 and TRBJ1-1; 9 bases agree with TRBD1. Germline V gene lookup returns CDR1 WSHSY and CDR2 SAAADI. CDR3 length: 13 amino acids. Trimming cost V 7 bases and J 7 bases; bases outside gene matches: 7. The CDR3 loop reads CASMGQGEIEAFF. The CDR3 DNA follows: TGCGCCAGCATGGGACAGGGAGAAATTGAAGCTTTCTTT.

The CDR3 spells CASDTGDSRGYTF. The DNA for the CDR3 is TGCGCCAGCGACACAGGGGATAGTAGAGGCTACACCTTC. This chain links TRBV5-1 with TRBJ1-2; TRBD1 agrees at 7 bases. Germline V CDR1 and CDR2: SGHRS, YFSETQ. Trimming at V came to 7 bases and at J to 8 bases, leaving 11 bases not matched to a gene. The CDR3 spans 13 residues.

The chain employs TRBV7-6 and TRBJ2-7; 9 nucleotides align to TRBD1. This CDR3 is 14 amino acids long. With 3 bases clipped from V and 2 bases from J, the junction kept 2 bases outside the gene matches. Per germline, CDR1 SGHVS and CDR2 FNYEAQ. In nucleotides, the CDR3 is TGTGCCAGCAGCTTGTGGACAGGGGCCTACGAGCAGTACTTC. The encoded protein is CASSLWTGAYEQYF.

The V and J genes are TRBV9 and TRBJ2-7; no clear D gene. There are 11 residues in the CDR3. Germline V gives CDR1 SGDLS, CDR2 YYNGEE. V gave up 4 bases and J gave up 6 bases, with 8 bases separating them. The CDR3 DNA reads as TGTGCCAGCAGCTCAAGCGTCGAGCAGTACTTC. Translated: CASSSSVEQYF.

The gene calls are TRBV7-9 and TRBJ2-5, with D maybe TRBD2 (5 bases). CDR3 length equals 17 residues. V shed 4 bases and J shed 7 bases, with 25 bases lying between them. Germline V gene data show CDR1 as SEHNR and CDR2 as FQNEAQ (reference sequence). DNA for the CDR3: TGTGCCAGCAGCTCGCTAGAAGAAAGGGTGCATCGGGGGACCCAGTACTTC. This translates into CASSSLEERVHRGTQYF.

In DNA, the CDR3 is TGTGCCAGCAGCTTAGTTTGGGGGCAGCCGAACACCGGGGAGCTGTTTTTT. Protein sequence: CASSLVWGQPNTGELFF. V and J are TRBV7-9 and TRBJ2-2; D may be TRBD1 (6 bases). This CDR3 spans 17 amino acids. V lost 1 base and J lost 0, with 12 bases in between. Germline V gene sequence: CDR1 SEHNR, CDR2 FQNEAQ (reference sequence).

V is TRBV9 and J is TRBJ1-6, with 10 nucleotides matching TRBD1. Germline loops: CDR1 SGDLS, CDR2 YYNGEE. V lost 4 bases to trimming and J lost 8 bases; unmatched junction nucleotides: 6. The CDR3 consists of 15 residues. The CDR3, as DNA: TGTGCCAGCAGCTTGTCCGGGACAGGGGATTCACCCCTCCACTTT. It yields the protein CASSLSGTGDSPLHF.

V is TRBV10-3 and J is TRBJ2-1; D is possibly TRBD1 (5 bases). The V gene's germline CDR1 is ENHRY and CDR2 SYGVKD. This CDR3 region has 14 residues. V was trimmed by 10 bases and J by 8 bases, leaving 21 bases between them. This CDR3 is CATNSDTSRHEQFF. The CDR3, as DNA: TGTGCCACCAACTCGGACACTTCGAGACATGAGCAGTTCTTC.

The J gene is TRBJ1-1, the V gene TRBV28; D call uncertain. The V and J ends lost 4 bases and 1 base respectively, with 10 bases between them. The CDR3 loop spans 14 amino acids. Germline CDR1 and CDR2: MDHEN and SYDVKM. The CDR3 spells CASSSLRGNTEAFF. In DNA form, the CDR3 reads TGTGCCAGCAGTTCCCTCCGGGGGAACACTGAAGCTTTCTTT.

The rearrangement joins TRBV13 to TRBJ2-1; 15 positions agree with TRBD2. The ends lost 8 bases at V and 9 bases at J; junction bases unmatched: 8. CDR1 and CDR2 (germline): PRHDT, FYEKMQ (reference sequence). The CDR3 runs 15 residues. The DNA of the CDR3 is TGTGCCAGCTCTCCCCCGGGACTAGCGGGGGGTGAGCAGTTCTTC. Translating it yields CASSPPGLAGGEQFF.

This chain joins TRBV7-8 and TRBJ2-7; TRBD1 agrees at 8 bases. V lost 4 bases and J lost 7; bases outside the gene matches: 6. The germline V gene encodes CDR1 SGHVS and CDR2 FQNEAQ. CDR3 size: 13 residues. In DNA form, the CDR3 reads TGTGCCAGCAGCTCGACAGGGGCTGGGGAGCAGTACTTC. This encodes CASSSTGAGEQYF. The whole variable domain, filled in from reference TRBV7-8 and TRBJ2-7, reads GAGVSQSPRYKVAKRGQDVALRCDPISGHVSLFWYQQALGQGPEFLTYFQNEAQLDKSGLPSDRFFAERPEGSVSTLKIQRTQQEDSAVYLCASSSTGAGEQYFGPGTRLTVT.

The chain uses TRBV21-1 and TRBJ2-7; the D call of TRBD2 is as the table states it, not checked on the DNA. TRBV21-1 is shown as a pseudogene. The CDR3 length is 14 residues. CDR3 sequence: CASSRNPGAYEQYF. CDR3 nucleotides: TGTGCCAGCAGCAGAAATCCGGGAGCCTACGAGCAGTACTTC.

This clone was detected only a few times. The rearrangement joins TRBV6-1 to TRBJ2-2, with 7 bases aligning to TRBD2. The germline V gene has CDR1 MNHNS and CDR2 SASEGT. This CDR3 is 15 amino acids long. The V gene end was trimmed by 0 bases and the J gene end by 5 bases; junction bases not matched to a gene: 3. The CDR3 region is CASSEARGRTGELFF. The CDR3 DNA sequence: TGTGCCAGCAGTGAAGCGCGGGGGAGGACCGGGGAGCTGTTTTTT.

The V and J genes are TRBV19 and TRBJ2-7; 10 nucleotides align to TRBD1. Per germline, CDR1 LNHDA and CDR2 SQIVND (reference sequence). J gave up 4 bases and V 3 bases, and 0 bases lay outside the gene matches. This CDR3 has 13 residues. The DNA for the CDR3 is TGTGCCAGTAGTATGGGACAGGGGTACGAGCAGTACTTC. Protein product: CASSMGQGYEQYF.